The rows below give T cell receptor beta chains drawn from one sample of a study of T-cell reconstitution after alpha-beta-depleted transplantation in children. MiXCR, applied by TCRdb to the PCR reads, yields one record per CDR3 protein. The sample has approximately 980,000 distinct CDR3 sequences, around 30% seen once; the top ten hold roughly 27%. This material consisted of PBMCs, mostly from graft donor cells, taken 360 days after TCRalphabeta/CD19-depleted stem cell transplant. Source of these receptors: a boy under two years old who had a stem cell transplant for SCID, so the T cells may come from the graft donor. Each CDR3 is given with its conserved first and last residue. D genes are given only for firm matches. Some rows have no size entry. The others give once, few or many, or a class for an expanded clone.

abundance: .
v_gene: TRBV28
d_gene: TRBD2
j_gene: TRBJ2-3
CDR3nt: TGTGCCAGCAGAGGGACTAGCGGGGGCCATACGCAGTATTTT
CDR3aa: CASRGTSGGHTQYF

abundance: few
v_gene: TRBV29-1
d_gene: .
j_gene: TRBJ2-5
CDR3nt: TGCAGCGTTGAAGAACAGGGCTTTGGGTTGACCCAGTACTTC
CDR3aa: CSVEEQGFGLTQYF

abundance: .
v_gene: TRBV20-1
d_gene: TRBD2
j_gene: TRBJ2-3
CDR3nt: TGCAGTGCTAGTCCGGGACTAGCAACAGATACGCAGTATTTT
CDR3aa: CSASPGLATDTQYF

abundance: many
v_gene: TRBV2
d_gene: TRBD1
j_gene: TRBJ1-5
CDR3nt: TGTGCCAGCAGTGGACAGGGCGACCAGCCCCAGCATTTT
CDR3aa: CASSGQGDQPQHF

abundance: few
v_gene: TRBV11-2
d_gene: TRBD1
j_gene: TRBJ2-7
CDR3nt: TGTGCCAGCAGCACGACAGGGGGCTGGGACGAGCAGTACTTC
CDR3aa: CASSTTGGWDEQYF

abundance: .
v_gene: TRBV15
d_gene: .
j_gene: TRBJ2-2
CDR3nt: TGTGCCACCAGCAGACTCGTGCCCTTAGCAACCGGGGAGCTGTTTTTT
CDR3aa: CATSRLVPLATGELFF

abundance: few
v_gene: TRBV5-5
d_gene: TRBD2
j_gene: TRBJ2-7
CDR3nt: TGTGCCAGCAGCTTGCTGGCTAGCGGGGCCCTACAGCAGTACTTC
CDR3aa: CASSLLASGALQQYF

abundance: .
v_gene: TRBV18
d_gene: .
j_gene: TRBJ2-5
CDR3nt: TGTGCCAGCTCACCTTCCGGGACCGGGCAAGAGACCCAGTACTTC
CDR3aa: CASSPSGTGQETQYF

abundance: .
v_gene: TRBV19
d_gene: .
j_gene: TRBJ1-2
CDR3nt: TGTGCCAGTACTGGACGGCTCTATGGCTACACCTTC
CDR3aa: CASTGRLYGYTF

abundance: .
v_gene: TRBV2
d_gene: .
j_gene: TRBJ1-2
CDR3nt: TGTGCCAGCAGCGCGGGCCAGTTCCCGAAGGGCTACACCTTC
CDR3aa: CASSAGQFPKGYTF

abundance: .
v_gene: TRBV4-3
d_gene: .
j_gene: TRBJ2-5
CDR3nt: TGCGCCAGCAGCCAAGATGTGGAAGAGACCCAGTACTTC
CDR3aa: CASSQDVEETQYF

abundance: few
v_gene: TRBV19
d_gene: .
j_gene: TRBJ2-5
CDR3nt: TGTGCCACCCAAACCGGTCGGGTAGGTCGAGAGACCCAGTACTTC
CDR3aa: CATQTGRVGRETQYF

abundance: many
v_gene: TRBV24-1
d_gene: .
j_gene: TRBJ2-3
CDR3nt: TGTGCCACCAGTGATCCCGGGCTAGACCGAGATACGCAGTATTTT
CDR3aa: CATSDPGLDRDTQYF

abundance: .
v_gene: TRBV24-1
d_gene: .
j_gene: TRBJ2-1
CDR3nt: TGTGCCACCGTCGTCATAGCCTCGGATGAGCAGTTCTTC
CDR3aa: CATVVIASDEQFF

abundance: few
v_gene: TRBV15
d_gene: .
j_gene: TRBJ2-7
CDR3nt: TGTGCCACCAGCAGCCTACCCCTCCCCCCACAGTCCTCCTACGAGCAGTACTTC
CDR3aa: CATSSLPLPPQSSYEQYF

abundance: .
v_gene: TRBV4-3
d_gene: .
j_gene: TRBJ2-2
CDR3nt: TGCGCCAGCAGCCCTTCGGGGGTCGGGGAGCTGTTTTTT
CDR3aa: CASSPSGVGELFF

abundance: .
v_gene: TRBV4-3
d_gene: TRBD1
j_gene: TRBJ2-1
CDR3nt: TGCGCCAGCAGCCAAGGCCCGGACAGGGTAAAATTGAATGAGCAGTTCTTC
CDR3aa: CASSQGPDRVKLNEQFF

abundance: .
v_gene: TRBV7-3
d_gene: TRBD1
j_gene: TRBJ1-1
CDR3nt: TGTGCCAGCAGCTTACTACCGCCCGGTCGACAGGGGGGGCCGAACACTGAAGCTTTCTTT
CDR3aa: CASSLLPPGRQGGPNTEAFF

abundance: many
v_gene: TRBV6-1
d_gene: TRBD2
j_gene: TRBJ2-1
CDR3nt: TGTGCCAGCAGCCCGCTAGCGGGGGGTCGGAATGAGCAGTTCTTC
CDR3aa: CASSPLAGGRNEQFF

abundance: .
v_gene: TRBV12-3/TRBV12-4
d_gene: .
j_gene: TRBJ2-7
CDR3nt: TGTGCCAGCAGTTATGAGTGGACCTACGAGCAGTACTTC
CDR3aa: CASSYEWTYEQYF

abundance: .
v_gene: TRBV4-1
d_gene: .
j_gene: TRBJ2-1
CDR3nt: TGCGCCAGCAGCCAAGTAGGGTGGAGAGCCTCCTACAATGAGCAGTTCTTC
CDR3aa: CASSQVGWRASYNEQFF

abundance: few
v_gene: TRBV6-5
d_gene: TRBD2
j_gene: TRBJ2-3
CDR3nt: TGTGCCAGCAGTTACTCGAGATGGGCTAGCGGGGGAACAGATACGCAGTATTTT
CDR3aa: CASSYSRWASGGTDTQYF

abundance: .
v_gene: TRBV5-1
d_gene: TRBD1
j_gene: TRBJ2-7
CDR3nt: TGCGCCAGCAGCTTGGGGACAGGGTTATTTCGAAGCTCCTACGAGCAGTACTTC
CDR3aa: CASSLGTGLFRSSYEQYF

abundance: .
v_gene: TRBV12-3/TRBV12-4
d_gene: TRBD1
j_gene: TRBJ2-7
CDR3nt: TGTGCCAGCAGTTTAGCCTACCTCCGGGACAGGGCCTACGAGCAGTACTTC
CDR3aa: CASSLAYLRDRAYEQYF

abundance: few
v_gene: TRBV28
d_gene: .
j_gene: TRBJ1-2
CDR3nt: TGTGCCAGCATAGGTCAGGGAGTGCCCTATGGCTACACCTTC
CDR3aa: CASIGQGVPYGYTF

abundance: .
v_gene: TRBV24-1
d_gene: .
j_gene: TRBJ2-3
CDR3nt: TGTGCCACCAGTGACTCGGGCATTGTGAGCACAGATACGCAGTATTTT
CDR3aa: CATSDSGIVSTDTQYF

abundance: few
v_gene: TRBV27
d_gene: TRBD2
j_gene: TRBJ2-2
CDR3nt: TGTGCCAGCAACCATCGGACGGGAGGGTCCACCGGGGAGCTGTTTTTT
CDR3aa: CASNHRTGGSTGELFF

abundance: .
v_gene: TRBV5-1
d_gene: TRBD2
j_gene: TRBJ2-1
CDR3nt: TGCGCCAGCAGCTTTCCCCTGACTAGCGGGGGCCTACCAGTCTCCTACAATGAGCAGTTCTTC
CDR3aa: CASSFPLTSGGLPVSYNEQFF

abundance: .
v_gene: TRBV6-2/TRBV6-3
d_gene: .
j_gene: TRBJ1-6
CDR3nt: TGTGCCAGCAGTCCTGGACGGATCAGTCCCCTCCACTTT
CDR3aa: CASSPGRISPLHF

abundance: few
v_gene: TRBV29-1
d_gene: .
j_gene: TRBJ2-1
CDR3nt: TGCAGCGTTGGAGGAGGAGCGCAAAACGATGAGCAGTTCTTC
CDR3aa: CSVGGGAQNDEQFF

abundance: few
v_gene: TRBV20-1
d_gene: .
j_gene: TRBJ1-1
CDR3nt: TGCAGTGCTAGAGATGATAAAACTGAAGCTTTCTTT
CDR3aa: CSARDDKTEAFF

abundance: many
v_gene: TRBV20-1
d_gene: TRBD1
j_gene: TRBJ2-3
CDR3nt: TGCAGTGCTAGAGGGACAGGGGGCTCAGATACGCAGTATTTT
CDR3aa: CSARGTGGSDTQYF

abundance: .
v_gene: TRBV12-3/TRBV12-4
d_gene: TRBD1
j_gene: TRBJ1-5
CDR3nt: TGTGCCAGCAGTCCTGACAGGGCTAGCAATCAGCCCCAGCATTTT
CDR3aa: CASSPDRASNQPQHF

abundance: .
v_gene: TRBV6-5
d_gene: .
j_gene: TRBJ2-5
CDR3nt: TGTGCCAGCAGTTATCGGCAGGGGATAGAGACCCAGTACTTC
CDR3aa: CASSYRQGIETQYF

abundance: .
v_gene: TRBV5-1
d_gene: .
j_gene: TRBJ1-5
CDR3nt: TGCGCCAGCAGCTTGGGCGGCAGACCCAATCAGCCCCAGCATTTT
CDR3aa: CASSLGGRPNQPQHF

abundance: few
v_gene: TRBV29-1
d_gene: .
j_gene: TRBJ2-2
CDR3nt: TGCAGCGTTGTGAATTCTCCTTCCGGGGAGCTGTTTTTT
CDR3aa: CSVVNSPSGELFF

abundance: .
v_gene: TRBV5-1
d_gene: .
j_gene: TRBJ2-5
CDR3nt: TGCGCCAGCAGCTTCGGGACTCCCTTGGAGACCCAGTACTTC
CDR3aa: CASSFGTPLETQYF

abundance: .
v_gene: TRBV5-1
d_gene: .
j_gene: TRBJ2-1
CDR3nt: TGCGCCAGCAGCCCTGGACAGGTTGGGGGGTGGAATGAGCAGTTCTTC
CDR3aa: CASSPGQVGGWNEQFF

abundance: .
v_gene: TRBV7-8
d_gene: .
j_gene: TRBJ1-1
CDR3nt: TGTGCCAGCGTAGACGGCGATGAAGCTTTCTTT
CDR3aa: CASVDGDEAFF

abundance: .
v_gene: TRBV10-3
d_gene: .
j_gene: TRBJ2-3
CDR3nt: TGTGCCATCAGTGAGAGGGCGGGGGCCGTTCCTAGCACAGATACGCAGTATTTT
CDR3aa: CAISERAGAVPSTDTQYF

abundance: .
v_gene: TRBV7-9
d_gene: TRBD1
j_gene: TRBJ2-7
CDR3nt: TGTGCCAACGGACAGGGGTGGCACGAGCAGTACTTC
CDR3aa: CANGQGWHEQYF

abundance: few
v_gene: TRBV2
d_gene: .
j_gene: TRBJ1-2
CDR3nt: TGTGCCAGCAGTATACCGGAGGCTGGTGGCTACACCTTC
CDR3aa: CASSIPEAGGYTF

abundance: few
v_gene: TRBV9
d_gene: .
j_gene: TRBJ2-3
CDR3nt: TGTGCCAGCAGCGTAGATGGGGCCTTCAGCACAGATACGCAGTATTTT
CDR3aa: CASSVDGAFSTDTQYF

abundance: .
v_gene: TRBV20-1
d_gene: TRBD2
j_gene: TRBJ2-3
CDR3nt: TGCAGTGCTATCGGACTAGCGGGGGATCATACAGATACGCAGTATTTT
CDR3aa: CSAIGLAGDHTDTQYF

abundance: few
v_gene: TRBV12-3/TRBV12-4
d_gene: .
j_gene: TRBJ2-1
CDR3nt: TGTGCCAGCAGTTTATTTGGGGGATCCTACAATGAGCAGTTCTTC
CDR3aa: CASSLFGGSYNEQFF

abundance: once
v_gene: TRBV18
d_gene: TRBD1
j_gene: TRBJ1-6
CDR3nt: TGTGCCAGCTCACGGTCGGGACAGCACCAATCTCTCCCACCTAATTCACCCCTCCACTTT
CDR3aa: CASSRSGQHQSLPPNSPLHF

abundance: few
v_gene: TRBV6-1
d_gene: TRBD2
j_gene: TRBJ2-2
CDR3nt: TGTGCCAGCAGTCAGGGACTAGCGGGGAACACCGGGGAGCTGTTTTTT
CDR3aa: CASSQGLAGNTGELFF

abundance: few
v_gene: TRBV20-1
d_gene: .
j_gene: TRBJ1-1
CDR3nt: TGCAGTGCTTTAGGAGGAAACACTGAAGCTTTCTTT
CDR3aa: CSALGGNTEAFF

abundance: .
v_gene: TRBV5-1
d_gene: .
j_gene: TRBJ1-4
CDR3nt: TGCGCCAGCAGCTTGGGTTCGACAGCTTATCTTAATGAAAAACTGTTTTTT
CDR3aa: CASSLGSTAYLNEKLFF

abundance: .
v_gene: TRBV5-5
d_gene: .
j_gene: TRBJ1-4
CDR3nt: TGTGCCAGCAGCTTGGAAGGAGGTGGTAAAAAACTGTTTTTT
CDR3aa: CASSLEGGGKKLFF

abundance: few
v_gene: TRBV11-2
d_gene: .
j_gene: TRBJ2-7
CDR3nt: TGTGCCAGCAGCTTAGTGAGTAACCCTGGCGAGCAGTACTTC
CDR3aa: CASSLVSNPGEQYF

abundance: .
v_gene: TRBV10-3
d_gene: .
j_gene: TRBJ1-2
CDR3nt: TGTGCCACCGCCGCTGAGGTTGGCTACACCTTC
CDR3aa: CATAAEVGYTF

abundance: .
v_gene: TRBV12-3/TRBV12-4
d_gene: TRBD2
j_gene: TRBJ2-1
CDR3nt: TGTGCCAGCAGTACCGGGGAGATAGCGGGGGGCCAGATCTACAATGAGCAGTTCTTC
CDR3aa: CASSTGEIAGGQIYNEQFF

abundance: .
v_gene: TRBV4-1
d_gene: .
j_gene: TRBJ2-1
CDR3nt: TGCGCCAGCAGCCAAGATCACCCAGGGCCCAACAATGAGCAGTTCTTC
CDR3aa: CASSQDHPGPNNEQFF

abundance: few
v_gene: TRBV3-1
d_gene: .
j_gene: TRBJ2-7
CDR3nt: TGTGCCAGCAGCCAAGCTGGATACGGATGGAACGAGCAGTACTTC
CDR3aa: CASSQAGYGWNEQYF

abundance: once
v_gene: TRBV7-9
d_gene: .
j_gene: TRBJ2-5
CDR3nt: TGTGCCAGCAGCTTACGGAGCATGGAGACCCAGTACTTC
CDR3aa: CASSLRSMETQYF

abundance: many
v_gene: TRBV27
d_gene: TRBD2
j_gene: TRBJ2-1
CDR3nt: TGTGCCAGCAGTCCCCTAGCGGGGGGGCCAAATGAGCAGTTCTTC
CDR3aa: CASSPLAGGPNEQFF

abundance: .
v_gene: TRBV5-6
d_gene: .
j_gene: TRBJ1-5
CDR3nt: TGTGCCAGCAGCTTGGGGGTAGGGCCCCAGCATTTT
CDR3aa: CASSLGVGPQHF